These 18 T cell receptor beta chains came from one sample sequenced in a study of coeliac disease. Assay used: immunoSEQ multiplex PCR; TCRdb lists only in-frame clones, some missing. Among under 3,500 clones, 64% were seen once, and the ten largest hold around 35%. The sequenced material came from intraepithelial lymphocytes from the gut. The receptor set was obtained from a woman in her 40s.

The J gene is TRBJ1-1, the V gene TRBV23-1; D may be TRBD1 (5 bases). TRBV23-1 is identified as an open reading frame with a role that is uncertain. The CDR3 is 19 amino acids. V shed 2 bases and J shed 1 base, with 23 bases lying between them. CDR3 in DNA: TGCGCCAGCAGTCAACCGGCCATTAAAGCGACAGTGAAGAACACTGAAGCTTTCTTT. Its translation: CASSQPAIKATVKNTEAFF.

The chain uses TRBV2 and TRBJ2-5; the match to TRBD2 covers 10 bases. Germline CDR1 and CDR2: SNHLY and FYNNEI. The V gene end was trimmed by 5 bases and the J gene end by 3 bases; junction bases not matched to a gene: 3. The length of the CDR3 is 14 residues. CDR3 in DNA: TGTGCCAGCAGTAACCTAGCGGGAGAAGAGACCCAGTACTTC. It translates to CASSNLAGEETQYF.

The sample holds one count of this clone. This rearrangement joins TRBV7-6 to TRBJ2-7; D possibly corresponds to TRBD2 (6 bases). The CDR3 extends over 15 amino acids. The ends were cut back, 5 bases at V and 5 bases at J, with 19 bases in the middle. Germline V gene lookup returns CDR1 SGHVS and CDR2 FNYEAQ. This chain's CDR3 is CASSPGLQAGNEQYF. DNA for the CDR3: TGTGCCAGCAGCCCGGGCCTCCAGGCGGGGAACGAGCAGTACTTC.

V gene TRBV5-6 combines with J gene TRBJ1-1, with D perhaps matching TRBD1 (6 bases). This CDR3 region has 18 residues. V lost 2 bases and J lost 5, with 25 bases in between. Germline CDR1 is SGHDT and CDR2 is YYEEEE. CDR3 sequence reads: CASSFFGKGTYSGTEAFF. As DNA, the CDR3 is TGTGCCAGCAGCTTCTTTGGCAAGGGGACATACTCGGGGACTGAAGCTTTCTTT.

The chain has TRBV2 and TRBJ1-1; D call uncertain. The CDR3 has 12 residues. Trimming shortened V by 0 bases and J by 7 bases, and 6 bases separated the two germline ends. CDR1 is SNHLY, CDR2 FYNNEI, per germline. CDR3 protein: CASSEAADEAFF. The CDR3 DNA reads TGTGCCAGCAGTGAAGCGGCGGATGAAGCTTTCTTT.

The rearrangement uses TRBV19 and TRBJ1-1; D ambiguous. Trimming cost V 1 base and J 5 bases, with 14 bases left between them. This CDR3 spans 15 amino acids. CDR1 is LNHDA, CDR2 SQIVND, per germline (reference sequence). Here the CDR3 reads CASSIAESPGTEAFF. The CDR3 DNA sequence: TGTGCCAGTAGTATAGCGGAGTCCCCGGGGACTGAAGCTTTCTTT. Using reference TRBV19 and TRBJ1-1 for the parts outside the CDR3, the full variable domain is DGGITQSPKYLFRKEGQNVTLSCEQNLNHDAMYWYRQDPGQGLRLIYYSQIVNDFQKGDIAEGYSVSREKKESFPLTVTSAQKNPTAFYLCASSIAESPGTEAFFGQGTRLTVV.

This clone was detected a few times. The rearrangement joins TRBV4-3 to TRBJ1-1; D not resolved. Germline V gene lookup returns CDR1 LGHNA and CDR2 YSLEER. V was pared by 0 bases and J by 1 base, with 9 bases between. This CDR3 has 15 amino acids. The CDR3 bases are TGCGCCAGCAGCCAAGATACGGCGGGGAACACTGAAGCTTTCTTT. Protein: CASSQDTAGNTEAFF.

This clone was seen just once. The V gene is TRBV9, the J gene TRBJ1-2, with D hard to call. Germline V gene data show CDR1 as SGDLS and CDR2 as YYNGEE. The CDR3 extends over 14 amino acids. V gave up 0 bases and J gave up 1 base, with 7 bases separating them. The CDR3 sequence is CASSVGPVNYGYTF. In DNA, the CDR3 is TGTGCCAGCAGCGTAGGTCCGGTTAACTATGGCTACACCTTC.

V is TRBV9 and J is TRBJ1-2; D ambiguous. CDR3 length equals 14 residues. V dropped 0 bases and J dropped 3 bases, with 9 bases sitting between them. Germline CDR1 reads SGDLS; CDR2 reads YYNGEE. The CDR3 DNA is TGTGCCAGCAGCGTAGCTCCCGGGGACTATGGCTACACCTTC. Its protein is CASSVAPGDYGYTF. The whole variable domain, remainder taken from reference TRBV9 and TRBJ1-2, is DSGVTQTPKHLITATGQRVTLRCSPRSGDLSVYWYQQSLDQGLQFLIQYYNGEERAKGNILERFSAQQFPDLHSELNLSSLELGDSALYFCASSVAPGDYGYTFGSGTRLTVV.

The chain combines TRBV28 with TRBJ2-7; TRBD1 matches 11 bases. With 4 bases clipped from V and 2 bases from J, the junction kept 10 bases outside the gene matches. Germline loops: CDR1 MDHEN, CDR2 SYDVKM. The CDR3 extends over 17 amino acids. The chain's CDR3 is CASSSPVDRGPAYEQYF. The CDR3 bases are TGTGCCAGCAGTTCCCCGGTGGACAGGGGGCCCGCCTACGAGCAGTACTTC. Complete variable domain (other parts from reference TRBV28 and TRBJ2-7): DVKVTQSSRYLVKRTGEKVFLECVQDMDHENMFWYRQDPGLGLRLIYFSYDVKMKEKGDIPEGYSVSREKKERFSLILESASTNQTSMYLCASSSPVDRGPAYEQYFGPGTRLTVT.

This sequence joins TRBV2 and TRBJ1-5; tentatively, D is TRBD1 (5 bases). The CDR3 is 13 amino acids. V lost 1 base, J lost 7 bases, and 8 bases lay in between. Germline loops: CDR1 SNHLY, CDR2 FYNNEI. The CDR3 coding sequence is TGTGCCAGCAGTGAAGGGGGGGGACAGCCCCAGCATTTT. Its translation is CASSEGGGQPQHF.

In this sample, this clone turned up a few times. The rearrangement links TRBV7-9 to TRBJ2-7; D ambiguous. Germline values: CDR1 SEHNR, CDR2 FQNEAQ (reference sequence). The CDR3 runs to 15 residues. The germline V and J ends were trimmed by 0 bases and 3 bases, with 12 bases remaining between them. CDR3: CASSLASRTNYEQYF. The CDR3 nucleotides read TGTGCCAGCAGCTTAGCTTCGCGAACGAACTACGAGCAGTACTTC.

The genes are TRBV2 and TRBJ1-4; D gene uncertain. Per germline, CDR1 SNHLY and CDR2 FYNNEI. Trimming stripped 2 bases from V and 6 bases from J, with 13 bases between. This CDR3 spans 15 amino acids. The CDR3 protein is CASSESSGLDEKLFF. The CDR3, as DNA: TGTGCCAGCAGTGAATCCTCCGGGTTGGATGAAAAACTGTTTTTT.

CDR3 bases: TGTGCCCCTATGAGTTGGGGAGGGAGCATTCAGTACTTC. Translated: CAPMSWGGSIQYF. V usage is TRBV6-4 and J usage is TRBJ2-4; TRBD2 matches at 7 bases. CDR1 MRHNA and CDR2 SNTAGT come from the germline V gene. This CDR3 has 13 amino acids. The V and J ends lost 11 bases and 9 bases, in that order; junction bases with no gene match: 13.

V gene TRBV9 combines with J gene TRBJ2-3; no clear D. The germline CDR1 and CDR2 sequences are SGDLS and YYNGEE. CDR3 length: 15 amino acids. Trimming cost V 3 bases and J 0 bases, with 11 bases left between them. The CDR3 spells CASSDTATSTDTQYF. The CDR3 DNA is TGTGCCAGCAGCGATACGGCGACTAGCACAGATACGCAGTATTTT.

In this sample, this clone turned up a few times. The chain uses TRBV5-5 and TRBJ2-1, with a weak D call TRBD2 (6 bases). Per germline, CDR1 SGHKS and CDR2 YYEKEE (reference sequence). CDR3 size: 15 residues. Trimming cost V 3 bases and J 0 bases, with 10 bases left between them. CDR3 DNA sequence: TGTGCCAGCAGCTCCGCGGGACTCTCCTACAATGAGCAGTTCTTC. Translated, it gives CASSSAGLSYNEQFF.

The gene calls are TRBV28 and TRBJ2-2; 9 nucleotides line up with TRBD2. The CDR3 runs 19 residues. Germline V gene data show CDR1 as MDHEN and CDR2 as SYDVKM. The trim removed 5 bases at V and 0 bases at J, leaving 13 bases unmatched. DNA of the CDR3: TGTGCCAGCAGTCTAGCGGGAATTCCTAACTACGCGAACACCGGGGAGCTGTTTTTT. Protein sequence: CASSLAGIPNYANTGELFF.

This clone was counted only a few times. V is TRBV5-8 and J is TRBJ2-1, with 10 bases fitting TRBD2. V shed 4 bases and J 8 bases; nucleotides not matched to a gene: 9. There are 15 residues in the CDR3. CDR1 and CDR2 from the germline V gene are SGHTS and YDEGEE. The CDR3 DNA reads TGTGCCAGCAGCCTGACTAGCGGGCCCTTGGATGAGCAGTTCTTC. This gives the protein CASSLTSGPLDEQFF.